This TCR beta chain was sequenced during a study of T cell changes during pregnancy in multiple sclerosis. Assay: immunoSEQ multiplex PCR; the TCRdb copy retains only in-frame clones and omits some. The table lists about 69,000 clones, more than 75% of them singletons. The sequence was collected from a female donor with multiple sclerosis, enrolled in a pregnancy study. The source material was peripheral blood, sampled in the third trimester of pregnancy.

The CDR3 DNA follows: TGTGCCAGTACCGCCTCAGCGGCCCAGCCTTACAATGAGCAGTTCTTC. The encoded protein is CASTASAAQPYNEQFF. The J gene is TRBJ2-1, the V gene TRBV19; weak D call: TRBD2 (5 bases). Looked up from germline, CDR1 is LNHDA and CDR2 is SQIVND (reference sequence). The CDR3 has 16 residues. With 7 bases removed from V and 4 bases from J, the gap between germline ends came to 20 bases.